This T cell receptor beta chain was found in a study of regulatory T cells in long-lasting Graves disease. Whole-study results and caveats: TRBV28, TRBJ1-2 and TRBJ2-5 emerged as the favored segments in persistent disease.

Combining iRepertoire HTBI primers with Arm-PCR of CDR3 regions, the authors built TCR beta libraries. TCRdb reprocessed the multiplex PCR reads via MiXCR and lists one record per CDR3 protein. The sample lists 250,000 or so distinct CDR3 sequences; around a sixth were seen once. From germline, CDR1 is LNHDA and CDR2 SQIVND (reference sequence). The CDR3 is 14 amino acids. V lost 3 bases, J lost 6 bases, and 12 bases lay in between. The sample's time point: newly diagnosed GD, antithyroid drugs for less than 3 months. Researchers made the TCR library from RNA that was extracted from PBMCs. A note on this clonotype: The antigen is not known.

The data were also submitted as part of a second study, on T cells in Graves' hyperthyroidism and ophthalmopathy. From that paper: A first-round RT-PCR of the TCR CDR3 used the HTBI primer set.

The V gene is TRBV19, the J gene TRBJ1-5; D remains ambiguous. Sample: peripheral blood mononuclear cells (PBMCs), taken at new diagnosis, from a patient treated with antithyroid drugs. This receptor was taken from a woman in her 30s with Graves disease. CDR3 DNA: TGTGCCAGTAGTATTGAGGGTTATGGTCAGCCCCAGCATTTT. This encodes CASSIEGYGQPQHF.